A single sample is the source of the 16 T cell receptor beta chains below, sequenced in a study of tumor and adjacent non-tumor tissue in lung cancer. This sample's RNA came from whole unsorted tissue. More than 3 cm separated this lung sample from the edge of the tumor. A modified ARM-PCR protocol with three rounds of nested PCR amplified TCRbeta. Each CDR3 protein gets one entry after TCRdb re-called the multiplex PCR reads with MiXCR. The top ten clones hold roughly 19% of a sample with roughly 120,000 distinct CDR3 sequences, about 61% of them seen once. Sequencing was carried out using distant non-tumor lung tissue. The receptor source for this set is a man in his 60s with non-small cell lung cancer.

Points on this clonotype: Being one base from a much bigger clone, this may be a read error. This sequence joins TRBV5-1 and TRBJ2-2; TRBD2 matches at 12 bases. This CDR3 is 18 amino acids long. Unmatched junction bases numbered 9, after V lost 2 bases and J lost 4 bases. CDR1 is SGHRS, CDR2 YFSETQ, per germline. Here the CDR3 DNA reads TGCGCCAGCAGCTTTAAGACTAGCGGGAGCTTAGGCACCGGGGAGCTGTTTTTT. Translating it yields CASSFKTSGSLGTGELFF.

About this clonotype itself: At one boundary the junction diverges from the germline segment, which might be a read error. V gene TRBV5-4 combines with J gene TRBJ2-1, with TRBD2 identical over 7 bases. The CDR3 totals 15 residues. Germline V gives CDR1 SGHNT, CDR2 YYREEE (reference sequence). CDR3 nucleotide sequence: TGTGACAGCAGCTCAGGGACTAACAGAAACAATGAGCAGTTCTTC. It yields the protein CDSSSGTNRNNEQFF.

As concerns this clonotype: Likely a read error: the CDR3 ends without its conserved phenylalanine or tryptophan. It is unclear where the CDR3 begins or ends on the DNA, so no DNA is shown, and the CDR3 is as TCRdb lists it. The V gene is TRBV11-2, the J gene TRBJ1-2; whether TRBD1, the table's D call, matches the DNA was not checked. The CDR3 numbers 14 amino acids, ends counted. Germline CDR1 SGHAT, CDR2 FQNNGV. The CDR3 sequence: CTSSASAGVGGNTV.

Notes on this clonotype: A single base separates this from a much larger clone, so it may be a read error. The CDR3 carries no conserved terminal phenylalanine or tryptophan, so it likely arises from a read error. V gene TRBV6-6 combines with J gene TRBJ2-2; D not certain. The CDR3 is made up of 13 amino acids. Germline assignment: CDR1 MNHNY and CDR2 SVGAGI (reference sequence). Deletions cut 2 bases from V and 3 bases from J, with 4 bases between. The CDR3 sequence is CASSYRDTGELFS. DNA of the CDR3: TGTGCCAGCAGTTACAGGGACACCGGGGAGCTGTTTTCT.

The gene calls are TRBV19 and TRBJ1-1, with no clear D. V was clipped by 5 bases and J by 3 bases, with 10 bases between them. Germline CDR1 is LNHDA and CDR2 is SQIVND (reference sequence). The CDR3 is made up of 13 amino acids. CDR3 in amino acids: CASSPSWDTEAFF. The CDR3 DNA reads as TGTGCCAGTAGTCCCTCATGGGACACTGAAGCTTTCTTT.

Concerning this clonotype itself: Germline is not matched at one junction end, which may reflect a read error. The chain couples TRBV7-8 to TRBJ2-2, with D perhaps TRBD2 (5 bases). The CDR3 is 14 residues long. CDR1 is SGHVS and CDR2 is FQNEAQ in the germline V gene. CDR3 residues: CVSSSDWNTGELSF. DNA of the CDR3: TGTGTCAGCAGCTCTGACTGGAACACCGGGGAGCTGTCTTTT.

This clonotype was counted only a few times. One junction end disagrees with the germline gene, perhaps due to a read error. The V gene is TRBV12-3 or TRBV12-4, the J gene TRBJ1-5; 7 nucleotides match TRBD1. The CDR3 is made up of 14 amino acids. The CDR3 sequence: CASSGQVDNQPRHF. In DNA form, the CDR3 reads TGTGCCAGCAGTGGACAGGTGGACAATCAGCCCCGGCATTTT.

As regards this clonotype: This may come from a read error, since a much larger clone is one base off. This chain connects TRBV7-9 to TRBJ1-2; D call uncertain. Germline CDR1 and CDR2: SEHNR and FQNEAQ (reference sequence). Trimming stripped 0 bases from V and 1 base from J, with 12 bases between. The CDR3 consists of 16 residues. This CDR3 is CASSLAQSSDNYGYTF. In DNA form, the CDR3 reads TGTGCCAGCAGCTTAGCCCAGTCATCTGATAACTATGGCTACACCTTC.

This clonotype was seen many times. The rearrangement links TRBV6-6 to TRBJ2-1; maybe TRBD1 (5 bases). Germline CDR1 and CDR2: MNHNY and SVGAGI (reference sequence). V dropped 4 bases and J dropped 4 bases, with 14 bases sitting between them. The CDR3 sequence is 15 residues long. The CDR3 reads CASSSAGWEYNEQFF. CDR3 bases: TGTGCCAGCAGTTCCGCAGGGTGGGAATACAATGAGCAGTTCTTC.

J is TRBJ1-6 and V is TRBV4-3; a weak D match, TRBD1 (6 bases). Trimming left V 4 bases short and J 8 bases short, with 15 bases between. CDR3 size: 15 residues. Germline CDR1 LGHNA, CDR2 YSLEER. For the CDR3, the DNA is TGCGCCAGCAGCCGAGCGGCCAGGGGTCATTCACCCCTCCACTTT. As protein: CASSRAARGHSPLHF.

This clonotype was recorded at least ten times. V and J are TRBV29-1 and TRBJ2-3; D is unclear. The germline gives CDR1 SQVTM, CDR2 ANQGSEA. V lost 7 bases and J lost 1, with 9 bases in between. This CDR3 is 12 amino acids long. The CDR3 coding sequence is TGCAGCGCAGAGACGGGCACAGATACGCAGTATTTT. Amino acid sequence: CSAETGTDTQYF.

As concerns this clonotype: One end of the junction does not line up with germline, which may come from a read error. The chain employs TRBV29-1 and TRBJ2-3; D possibly corresponds to TRBD1 (5 bases). Germline V gene data show CDR1 as SQVTM and CDR2 as ANQGSEA. The CDR3 totals 13 residues. DNA of the CDR3: TGCAGCGGCGGAAGGGGCGACACAGATACGCACTATTTT. Translated, it gives CSGGRGDTDTHYF.

This clonotype was recorded at least ten times. This rearrangement joins TRBV12-3 or TRBV12-4 to TRBJ1-6; D ambiguous. The CDR3 covers 13 residues. V dropped 3 bases and J dropped 8 bases, with 8 bases sitting between them. CDR3 residues: CASSLGGDSPLHF. CDR3 bases: TGTGCCAGCAGTTTGGGCGGAGATTCACCCCTCCACTTT.

Worth noting for this clonotype: The junction and the germline gene differ at one end; a read error may be behind it. This chain connects TRBV4-2 to TRBJ2-7, with TRBD2 identical over 12 bases. CDR3 length: 19 amino acids. CDR1 and CDR2 (germline): LGHNA, YNFKEQ. CDR3 sequence: CASNRRLAGDETGSYDQYF. The CDR3 DNA follows: TGTGCCAGCAACCGCAGACTAGCGGGGGACGAAACTGGCTCCTACGACCAGTACTTC.

In this sample, this clonotype turned up many times. The V gene is TRBV12-3 or TRBV12-4, the J gene TRBJ2-1, with D perhaps being TRBD1 or TRBD2 (6 bases each). Trimming left V 2 bases short and J 13 bases short, with 12 bases between. This CDR3 is built from 12 residues. CDR3 bases: TGTGCCAGCAGTTTAATGGGGGGCGGACAGTTCTTC. Protein sequence: CASSLMGGGQFF.

This rearrangement joins TRBV29-1 to TRBJ2-1; tentative D call: TRBD1 (6 bases). CDR1 and CDR2 (germline): SQVTM, ANQGSEA. V lost 7 bases to trimming and J lost 15 bases, with 34 bases between them. The CDR3 contains 16 residues. The CDR3 spells CSANDATQGGMGGLFF. Written as DNA, the CDR3 is TGCAGCGCTAACGATGCCACACAGGGTGGCATGGGTGGGCTGTTCTTC.